This T cell receptor (beta chain) stems from a study of blood T cell repertoires in COVID-19. About the research overall: Donors in the United States, Italy and Spain gave samples during acute or convalescent COVID-19. PBMCs, B-cell-depleted T cells, or T cells provided the cDNA or gDNA that made up the material.

Data came from immunoSEQ multiplex PCR; TCRdb stores just in-frame clones and leaves some out. The sample has a few hundred thousand clones, roughly 88% seen once. CDR3 size: 15 residues. The germline CDR1 and CDR2 sequences are KGHSH and LQKENI. J was trimmed by 4 bases and V by 3 bases; bases with no gene match: 2. The TCR originated in a man aged 80 or over with acute or convalescent COVID-19. This chain joins TRBV18 and TRBJ2-1; 11 nucleotides line up with TRBD2. Sequencing was performed on peripheral blood. The CDR3 sequence: CASSPLAGGYNEQFF. CDR3 DNA sequence: TGTGCCAGCTCACCCTTAGCGGGAGGGTACAATGAGCAGTTCTTC.